Sequencing of this T cell receptor (beta chain) was carried out in a study of identical twins. TCRdb re-called the 5' RACE reads through MiXCR, storing one row per CDR3 protein. This table holds 1.5 million or so distinct CDR3 sequences, about 30% found once. The germline V gene has CDR1 KGHSH and CDR2 LQKENI. There are 18 residues in the CDR3. V is TRBV18 and J is TRBJ2-5, with 11 positions matching TRBD2. With the DNA end fitting TRBJ2-7 better, the J assignment may be wrong. The sequenced material came from cord blood. This receptor was identified in a newborn girl in good health. The CDR3 reads CASSPLAGGGLEAYEQYF. In DNA form, the CDR3 reads TGTGCCAGCTCACCGCTAGCGGGAGGTGGCCTAGAAGCCTACGAGCAGTACTTC.